This T cell receptor (beta chain) was recovered during a study of T-cell memory formation after mild COVID-19. Findings and limits, study-wide: Pre-infection memory showed some responding clones, and this suggested that cross-reactive memory joined.

TCRdb ran MiXCR on the 5' RACE reads and lists one entry per CDR3 protein. The table includes about 400,000 distinct CDR3 sequences, around 22% detected once. The V gene's germline CDR1 is MGHRA and CDR2 YSYEKL. The CDR3 length is 14 residues. Concerning this clonotype: The antigen is unknown.

The receptor comes from an adult woman who had mild COVID-19 (a few samples of this study predate the infection). Cell type and time point are not known. The chain uses TRBV4-1 and TRBJ2-3, with 8 bases matching TRBD2. With the DNA end fitting TRBJ2-1 better, the J assignment may be wrong. The sequenced sample was PBMCs or a T cell subset sorted from them (not recorded which). CDR3 bases: TGCGCCAGCAGCCAAGATGACGGGGGGGCGCGGCAGTTCTTC. Translating it yields CASSQDDGGARQFF.